A single T cell receptor beta chain is shown here with its context. The germline V gene encodes CDR1 MNHEY and CDR2 SMNVEV (reference sequence). After removal of 6 bases from V and 4 bases from J, the junction contained 10 bases not matched to a gene. The CDR3 loop spans 17 amino acids. The data were produced by immunoSEQ multiplex PCR, yet TCRdb's version contains in-frame clones alone and is incomplete. Of 75,000 to 95,000 clones listed, roughly 78% are singletons. This record belongs to a study of radiotherapy plus CTLA-4 blockade in lung cancer. The rearrangement links TRBV27 to TRBJ2-6; 9 nucleotides line up with TRBD1. The sample consisted of peripheral blood, taken from a patient treated with radiotherapy plus ipilimumab. The sequence derives from a human donor with non-small cell lung cancer that progressed on radiotherapy plus ipilimumab. The CDR3 sequence: CASRTTGGPVGANVLTF. The CDR3, as DNA: TGTGCCAGCAGGACGACAGGGGGGCCGGTAGGGGCCAACGTCCTGACTTTC. The entire variable domain, with the rest obtained from reference TRBV27 and TRBJ2-6, is as follows: EAQVTQNPRYLITVTGKKLTVTCSQNMNHEYMSWYRQDPGLGLRQIYYSMNVEVTDKGDVPEGYKVSRKEKRNFPLILESPSPNQTSLYFCASRTTGGPVGANVLTFGAGSRLTVL.